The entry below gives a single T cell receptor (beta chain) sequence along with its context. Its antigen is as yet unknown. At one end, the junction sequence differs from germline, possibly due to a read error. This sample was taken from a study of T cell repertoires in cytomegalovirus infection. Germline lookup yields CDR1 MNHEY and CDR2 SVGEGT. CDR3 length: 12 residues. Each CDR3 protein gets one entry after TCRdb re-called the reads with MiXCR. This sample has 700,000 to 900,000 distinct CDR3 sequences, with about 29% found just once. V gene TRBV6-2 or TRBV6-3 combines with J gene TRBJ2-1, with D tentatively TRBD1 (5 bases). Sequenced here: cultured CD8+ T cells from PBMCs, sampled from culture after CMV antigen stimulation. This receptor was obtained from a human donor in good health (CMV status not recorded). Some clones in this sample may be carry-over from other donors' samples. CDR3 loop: CASSRDSFYRIF. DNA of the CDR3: TGTGCCAGCAGTCGTGACAGTTTTTACCGGATCTTC.